This T cell receptor (beta chain) was profiled in a study of CD8 T cells in ankylosing spondylitis. Findings and caveats of the study: Existing reports had already noted some motif variants in reactive arthritis synovial fluid and blood. A TCR beta motif made of 7 to 9 highly homologous variants seemed typical of ankylosing spondylitis blood.

This clonotype showed up just a few times. Its antigen is not known. TCRdb re-called the 5' RACE reads with MiXCR, one entry per CDR3 protein. The data contain fewer than 500,000 distinct CDR3 sequences, approximately 26% of them singletons. The sample taken for sequencing was blood, either unsorted or a sorted T cell fraction (not recorded which). The sequence came from a male donor with ankylosing spondylitis.

CDR3 sequence: CSASSLAHEQYF. CDR3 DNA: TGCAGCGCCTCCTCACTGGCCCACGAGCAGTACTTC. The V call is TRBV29-1, the J call TRBJ2-7; D is undetermined. The CDR3 has 12 residues. The V end lost 7 bases, the J end lost 5 bases, and 15 bases lay between the germline ends. The germline CDR1 and CDR2 sequences are SQVTM and ANQGSEA.